The following is a T cell receptor (beta chain) sequence with its context. This specimen belongs to a study of graft-versus-host responses after intestinal transplantation. About the study: Grafts were multivisceral, liver-intestinal, or isolated intestinal.

TCRdb keeps only in-frame clones here, not all; method: immunoSEQ multiplex PCR. The table lists about 21,000 clones, 75% to 90% of them singletons. Germline V gene sequence: CDR1 MNHNY, CDR2 SVGAGI (reference sequence). Deletions cut 8 bases from V and 2 bases from J, with 14 bases between. The CDR3 runs 14 residues. This TCR was sampled from a human patient who received an intestinal transplant, so some T cells may come from the graft donor. Sequenced material: PBMCs, taken around 65 days after intestinal transplantation. The chain employs TRBV6-6 and TRBJ2-3; D possibly corresponds to TRBD2 (5 bases). The CDR3 spells CASVIGLSTDTQYF. The CDR3 DNA sequence: TGTGCCAGCGTAATAGGACTGTCCACAGATACGCAGTATTTT.